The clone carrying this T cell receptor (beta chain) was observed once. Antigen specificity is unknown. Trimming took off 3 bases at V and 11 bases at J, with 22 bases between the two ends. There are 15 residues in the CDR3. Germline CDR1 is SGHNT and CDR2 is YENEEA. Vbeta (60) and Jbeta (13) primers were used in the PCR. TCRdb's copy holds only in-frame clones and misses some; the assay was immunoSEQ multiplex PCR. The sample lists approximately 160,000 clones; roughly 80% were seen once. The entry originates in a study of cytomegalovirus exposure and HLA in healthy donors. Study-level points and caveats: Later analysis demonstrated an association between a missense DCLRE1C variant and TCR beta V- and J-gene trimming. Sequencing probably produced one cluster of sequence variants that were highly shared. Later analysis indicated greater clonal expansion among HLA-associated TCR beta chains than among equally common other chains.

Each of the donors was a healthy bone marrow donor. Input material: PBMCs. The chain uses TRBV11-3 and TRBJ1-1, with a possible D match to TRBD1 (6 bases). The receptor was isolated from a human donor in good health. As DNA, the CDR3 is TGTGCCAGCAGCTTTGTCTTCTTGGGGGCGCGTGCCGCTTTCTTT. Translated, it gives CASSFVFLGARAAFF.